The entry that follows covers one TCR beta chain sequence. Using immunoSEQ multiplex PCR, the repertoire was profiled, and TCRdb retains in-frame clones only, with some absent. Of about 4,900 clones detected, 73% appear once; the ten largest clones hold more than 35%. Germline V gene sequence: CDR1 GTSNPN, CDR2 SVGIG (reference sequence). The CDR3 is made up of 15 amino acids. The V gene end was trimmed by 3 bases and the J gene end by 4 bases; junction bases not matched to a gene: 10. The sample belongs to a study of blood T cell repertoires in COVID-19. This clonotype was sampled from a human donor in a cohort sampled during active COVID-19. The source material was peripheral blood. The chain joins TRBV30 to TRBJ1-2, with TRBD1 matching over 8 bases. CDR3 loop: CAWRPRTGSSYGYTF. DNA of the CDR3: TGTGCCTGGAGGCCCAGGACAGGGAGCAGCTATGGCTACACCTTC. Drawing the rest from reference TRBV30 and TRBJ1-2, the complete variable domain is SQTIHQWPATLVQPVGSPLSLECTVEGTSNPNLYWYRQAAGRGLQLLFYSVGIGQISSEVPQNLSASRPQDRQFILSSKKLLLSDSGFYLCAWRPRTGSSYGYTFGSGTRLTVV.